Presented here are 19 T cell receptor beta chains from one specimen sequenced in a study of response to subunit inactivated influenza vaccine. Via MiXCR, TCRdb re-called the RT-PCR reads, giving one row per CDR3 protein. This repertoire shows roughly 290,000 distinct CDR3 sequences, around a fifth found once; its top ten account for roughly 10%. Source: PBMCs from blood, taken roughly 20 months after vaccination. The receptors originated from a man between 50 and 70 years old who received an inactivated influenza vaccine.

The chain combines TRBV7-2 with TRBJ1-1; possibly TRBD1 for D (5 bases). The CDR3 covers 14 residues. Per germline, CDR1 SGHTA and CDR2 FQGNSA. Between the trimmed V and J ends, which lost 5 bases and 3 bases, there was a span of 13 bases. CDR3 region: CASSAGPGDTEAFF. CDR3 coding DNA: TGTGCCAGCAGCGCGGGACCTGGGGACACTGAAGCTTTCTTT.

V usage is TRBV6-1 and J usage is TRBJ2-2; maybe TRBD1 (5 bases). This CDR3 spans 18 amino acids. Germline loops: CDR1 MNHNS, CDR2 SASEGT. V lost 6 bases to trimming and J lost 1 base, with 21 bases between them. The CDR3 sequence: CASSRPPVAGMNTGELFF. The CDR3 DNA reads TGTGCCAGCAGCCGCCCTCCGGTGGCAGGGATGAACACCGGGGAGCTGTTTTTT.

The chain links TRBV10-3 to TRBJ1-1; D remains unclear. V was pared by 0 bases and J by 1 base, with 12 bases between. Germline V gives CDR1 ENHRY, CDR2 SYGVKD. The CDR3 has 16 residues. CDR3 sequence reads: CAISESEFSSNTEAFF. The CDR3 region has the DNA TGTGCCATCAGTGAGTCCGAGTTTAGCTCGAACACTGAAGCTTTCTTT.

This chain links TRBV20-1 with TRBJ2-7, with 12 bases identical to TRBD2. The CDR3 has 18 amino acids. Trimming cost V 0 bases and J 6 bases; bases outside gene matches: 15. CDR1 and CDR2 (germline): DFQATT, SNEGSKA (reference sequence). The CDR3 nucleotides read TGCAGTGCTAGAGATTTGGCTAGCGGGAGGGGATCCCACGGCGAGCAGTACTTC. Its protein is CSARDLASGRGSHGEQYF.

This clonotype was recorded at least ten times. The V gene is TRBV20-1, the J gene TRBJ2-4, with a weak D call TRBD1 (6 bases). This CDR3 is built from 13 residues. Germline CDR1 reads DFQATT; CDR2 reads SNEGSKA (reference sequence). V was pared by 5 bases and J by 6 bases, with 14 bases between. CDR3 in DNA: TGCAGTGCTTCTCAGGGGATGTCAAACATTCAGTACTTC. The encoded protein is CSASQGMSNIQYF.

V and J are TRBV18 and TRBJ1-5, with 9 bases lining up with TRBD1. Germline V gene data show CDR1 as KGHSH and CDR2 as LQKENI. This CDR3 comprises 15 residues. The trim removed 2 bases at V and 4 bases at J, leaving 3 bases unmatched. CDR3 nucleotides: TGTGCCAGCTCACCAGGGACAGGGAGGAATCAGCCCCAGCATTTT. It encodes CASSPGTGRNQPQHF.

The chain joins TRBV6-1 to TRBJ2-1; possibly TRBD1 for D (7 bases). The germline V and J ends were trimmed by 4 bases and 5 bases, with 12 bases remaining between them. CDR3 length equals 14 residues. Germline values: CDR1 MNHNS, CDR2 SASEGT. The chain's CDR3 is CASSAQGGHNEQFF. The CDR3 DNA follows: TGTGCCAGCAGTGCCCAGGGGGGCCACAATGAGCAGTTCTTC.

V is TRBV20-1 and J is TRBJ2-7, with D perhaps given as TRBD1 or TRBD2 (5 bases each). CDR3 length: 14 amino acids. Germline V CDR1 and CDR2: DFQATT, SNEGSKA (reference sequence). The ends were cut back, 4 bases at V and 5 bases at J, with 18 bases in the middle. The CDR3 DNA reads TGCAGTGCTACCGGGGCTGGGGCGAAGAACGAGCAGTACTTC. It codes for CSATGAGAKNEQYF.

In this sample, this clonotype turned up a few times. The chain couples TRBV7-2 to TRBJ2-3; D gene unclear. Trimming shortened V by 2 bases and J by 5 bases, and 11 bases separated the two germline ends. This CDR3 spans 14 amino acids. Germline-derived CDR1 and CDR2 are SGHTA and FQGNSA. The CDR3 nucleotides are TGTGCCAGCAGCTTACGGGCCTCTCGAGATACGCAGTATTTT. It translates to CASSLRASRDTQYF.

About this clonotype itself: The junction departs from the called germline gene at one end, perhaps through a read error. The chain uses TRBV4-1 and TRBJ2-2, with no clear D. This CDR3 has 13 residues. Looked up from germline, CDR1 is MGHRA and CDR2 is YSYEKL. In DNA, the CDR3 is TGCGCCAGCAGCCGCGTCCCCACCGAGGAGCTGTTTTTT. It is translated as CASSRVPTEELFF.

In this sample, this clonotype turned up many times. The V and J genes are TRBV25-1 and TRBJ1-6; D unresolved. The V gene lost 3 bases and the J gene lost 14 bases, with 11 bases spanning the gap. The CDR3 length is 12 residues. CDR1 is MGHDK and CDR2 is SYGVNS in the germline V gene. The CDR3 spells CASSESGITLHF. CDR3 nucleotides: TGTGCCAGCAGTGAGTCCGGTATCACCCTCCACTTT.

The chain recombines TRBV6-2 or TRBV6-3 with TRBJ2-2; D gene unclear. CDR1 is MNHEY and CDR2 is SVGEGT in the germline V gene. CDR3 length: 13 residues. Trimming shortened V by 5 bases and J by 9 bases, and 13 bases separated the two germline ends. The CDR3 DNA is TGTGCCAGCAGTCCCCGACTGATGCGGGAGCTGTTTTTT. Protein: CASSPRLMRELFF.

This clonotype has just a few counts. The chain has TRBV29-1 and TRBJ2-3, with D possibly being TRBD1 or TRBD2 (5 bases each). V lost 3 bases to trimming and J lost 0 bases, with 10 bases between them. This CDR3 has 14 amino acids. Germline V gene sequence: CDR1 SQVTM, CDR2 ANQGSEA. CDR3 amino acids: CSVDPRESTDTQYF. For the CDR3, the DNA is TGCAGCGTTGACCCCAGGGAGAGCACAGATACGCAGTATTTT.

This clonotype was observed a handful of times. V gene TRBV6-2 or TRBV6-3 combines with J gene TRBJ2-1; 13 bases map to TRBD2. Germline assignment: CDR1 MNHEY and CDR2 SVGEGT. The J segment lost 5 bases and the V segment lost 6 bases, leaving 10 bases of the junction unmatched. The CDR3 consists of 17 residues. The CDR3 reads CASSRTSGGPIDNEQFF. As DNA, the CDR3 is TGTGCCAGCAGCCGGACTAGCGGGGGACCTATCGACAATGAGCAGTTCTTC.

This sequence joins TRBV27 and TRBJ1-6, with D uncertain. V dropped 6 bases and J dropped 7 bases, with 13 bases sitting between them. The CDR3 length is 14 residues. Germline V lookup: CDR1 MNHEY, CDR2 SMNVEV (reference sequence). The CDR3 sequence: CASSRSSPNSPLHF. Here the CDR3 DNA reads TGTGCCAGCAGCCGAAGCTCTCCGAATTCACCCCTCCACTTT.

This clonotype showed up many times. The chain links TRBV5-1 to TRBJ1-2; 7 bases fit TRBD1. V shed 2 bases, J shed 5 bases, and the junction held 6 bases outside the gene matches. The V gene's germline CDR1 is SGHRS and CDR2 YFSETQ. The CDR3 consists of 14 residues. The CDR3 nucleotides read TGCGCCAGCAGCTTTGGCGGGACAGCATATGGCTACACCTTC. Translating gives CASSFGGTAYGYTF.

This clonotype showed up many times. The rearrangement links TRBV6-2 or TRBV6-3 to TRBJ1-1; 10 bases agree with TRBD1. The CDR3 totals 15 residues. From germline, CDR1 is MNHEY and CDR2 SVGEGT. V lost 7 bases to trimming and J lost 5 bases; unmatched junction nucleotides: 10. CDR3 nucleotide sequence: TGTGCCAGCACCGGGACAGGGGTTCGTCGGACTGAAGCTTTCTTT. Protein product: CASTGTGVRRTEAFF.

This clonotype was seen only a few times. The V gene is TRBV25-1, the J gene TRBJ1-1, with D tentatively TRBD1 (6 bases). Trimming left V 3 bases short and J 2 bases short, with 10 bases between. Germline V CDR1 and CDR2: MGHDK, SYGVNS. The CDR3 contains 14 residues. The CDR3 sequence: CASSDRTVNTEAFF. CDR3 bases: TGTGCCAGCAGTGACCGGACAGTTAACACTGAAGCTTTCTTT.

This clonotype was observed many times. This CDR3 reads CSASELYGYTF. As DNA, the CDR3 is TGCAGTGCTAGTGAACTCTATGGCTACACCTTC. The chain has TRBV20-1 and TRBJ1-2, with D uncertain. V dropped 3 bases and J dropped 4 bases, with 6 bases sitting between them. This CDR3 is built from 11 residues. Germline lookup yields CDR1 DFQATT and CDR2 SNEGSKA (reference sequence).